The clone carrying this T cell receptor beta chain was counted between two and nine times. Antigen: not known. These data originate in a study of blood T cells in healthy people across ages. The V segment lost 4 bases and the J segment 5 bases; nucleotides outside the gene matches: 7. The CDR3 loop spans 14 amino acids. Germline V CDR1 and CDR2: SGHRS, YFSETQ. Study-level points and caveats: Using unsorted PBMCs precluded a conclusive naive versus antigen-experienced comparison. The diversity estimates, figures obtained from one million T cells, were considered underestimates.

With a J-beta primer mix and a sample-barcoded 5' primer, a second PCR ran about 7 to 12 cycles. Every cDNA molecule carried a tag from a template-switch adaptor bearing 12 random nucleotides. Every sample returned 2.5 million or more CDR3-containing paired-end reads. TCRdb reanalysed the 5' RACE reads using MiXCR and keeps one entry per CDR3 protein. The sample has hundreds of thousands of distinct CDR3 sequences; approximately 59% are singletons. The sample was blood. The chain links TRBV5-1 to TRBJ2-5, with TRBD2 matching over 8 bases. This clonotype was obtained from a man aged 60-69 years in good health. The CDR3 region is CASSTGLVRETQYF. The CDR3 DNA reads TGCGCCAGCAGCACGGGACTAGTCCGGGAGACCCAGTACTTC.